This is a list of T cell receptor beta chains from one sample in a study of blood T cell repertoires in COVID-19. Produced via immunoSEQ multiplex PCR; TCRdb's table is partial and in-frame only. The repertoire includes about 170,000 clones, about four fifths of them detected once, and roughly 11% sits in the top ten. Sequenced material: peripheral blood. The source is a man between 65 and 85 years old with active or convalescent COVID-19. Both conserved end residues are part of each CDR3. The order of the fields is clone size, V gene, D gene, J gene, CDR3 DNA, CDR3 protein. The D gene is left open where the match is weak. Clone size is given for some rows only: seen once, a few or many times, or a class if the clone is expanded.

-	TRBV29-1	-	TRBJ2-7	TGCAGCGTTGGAGCTCCGGGGACAGCGGGCGAGCAGTACTTC	CSVGAPGTAGEQYF
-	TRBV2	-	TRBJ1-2	TGTGCCAGCGGGGGGACCTTAGACTATGGCTACACCTTC	CASGGTLDYGYTF
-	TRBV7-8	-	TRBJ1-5	TGTGCCAGCAGCCGAGAAAGGGGTCAGCCCCAGCATTTT	CASSRERGQPQHF
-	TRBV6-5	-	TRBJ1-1	TGTGCCAGCAGTTACACAGGGCAGGGCACTGAAGCTTTCTTT	CASSYTGQGTEAFF
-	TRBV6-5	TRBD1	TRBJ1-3	TGTGCCAGCAGCCGGGACAGGGGGAGTGGAAACACCATATATTTT	CASSRDRGSGNTIYF
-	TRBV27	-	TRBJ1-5	TGTGCCAGCAGATCAGACAGGAGAGATCAGCCCCAGCATTTT	CASRSDRRDQPQHF
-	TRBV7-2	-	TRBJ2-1	TGTGCCAGCAGCTTAGACCCGCAGGGCTCCTACAATGAGCAGTTCTTC	CASSLDPQGSYNEQFF
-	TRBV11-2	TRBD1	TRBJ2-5	TGTGCCAGCAGCGGAGACAGGGGGCGCGGGACCCAGTACTTC	CASSGDRGRGTQYF
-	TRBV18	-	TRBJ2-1	TGTGCCAGCTCACCAGCTCTAATAAATGAGCAGTTCTTC	CASSPALINEQFF
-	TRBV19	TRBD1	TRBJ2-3	TGTGCCAGTAGTAATGGGGCAGGGGGCTTCGATACGCAGTATTTT	CASSNGAGGFDTQYF
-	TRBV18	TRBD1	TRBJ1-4	TGTGCCAGCTCACCATCCTCGAACAGGGGAGGTAATGAAAAACTGTTTTTT	CASSPSSNRGGNEKLFF
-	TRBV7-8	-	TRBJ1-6	TGTGCCAGCAGCTCAAAGGCCGGGACTAGTAATTCACCCCTCCACTTT	CASSSKAGTSNSPLHF
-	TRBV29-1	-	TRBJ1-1	TGCAGCGTTAGGAGGAACACTGAAGCTTTCTTT	CSVRRNTEAFF
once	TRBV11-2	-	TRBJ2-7	TGTGCCAGCAGCTTTTTAGACTACGAGCAGTACTTC	CASSFLDYEQYF
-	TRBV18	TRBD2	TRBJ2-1	TGTGCCAGCTCACCTCCCCGGACGGGCCGCGAGGCTAGCGGGACCCCAGGTGAGCAGTTCTTC	CASSPPRTGREASGTPGEQFF
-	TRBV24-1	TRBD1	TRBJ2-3	TGTGCCACCAGTGATCCGACAGGGGCCTGGGCAGATACGCAGTATTTT	CATSDPTGAWADTQYF
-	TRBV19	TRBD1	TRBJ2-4	TGTGCCAGTAGTATTTCGGGACAGGGGAATAGGGACATTCAGTACTTC	CASSISGQGNRDIQYF
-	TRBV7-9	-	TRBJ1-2	TGTGCCAGCAGCCCGTCGTTAGTGGGGGGAGCTAACTATGGCTACACCTTC	CASSPSLVGGANYGYTF
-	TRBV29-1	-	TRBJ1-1	TGCAGCGTAGACAGAGAAGCTTTCTTT	CSVDREAFF
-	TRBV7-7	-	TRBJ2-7	TGTGCCAGCAGCCCCACGGACAGTCCCTACGAGCAGTACTTC	CASSPTDSPYEQYF
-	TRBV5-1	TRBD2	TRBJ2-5	TGCGCCAGCAGCCCCGGGACTAGCGGGCAAGAGACCCAGTACTTC	CASSPGTSGQETQYF
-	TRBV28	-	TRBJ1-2	TGTGCCAGCAGTTTTACCACGGGGAACTATGGCTACACCTTC	CASSFTTGNYGYTF
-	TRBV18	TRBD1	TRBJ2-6	TGTGCCAGCTCACCGGACAGGGCTGGGGCCAACGTCCTGACTTTC	CASSPDRAGANVLTF
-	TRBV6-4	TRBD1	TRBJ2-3	TGTGCCAGCAGGCGGGACAGGGGGGCAGATACGCAGTATTTT	CASRRDRGADTQYF
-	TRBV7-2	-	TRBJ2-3	TGTGCCAGCAGCCCCGCTGGGGGCCTAGGCACAGATACGCAGTATTTT	CASSPAGGLGTDTQYF
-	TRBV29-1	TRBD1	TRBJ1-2	TGCAGCGCCTACTCTGGGACAGGGGGGACCTATGGCTACACCTTC	CSAYSGTGGTYGYTF
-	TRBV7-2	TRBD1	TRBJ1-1	TGTGCCAGCAGCGCTCCGACAGGGGAGCGTACTGAAGCTTTCTTT	CASSAPTGERTEAFF
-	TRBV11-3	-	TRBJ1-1	TGTGCCAGCAGCCTCCAGGGCAACACTGAAGCTTTCTTT	CASSLQGNTEAFF
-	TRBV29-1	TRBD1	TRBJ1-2	TGCAGCGTCGCCGATTCAGACAGGGCTAACTATGGCTACACCTTC	CSVADSDRANYGYTF
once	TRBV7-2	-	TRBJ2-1	TGTGCCAGCAGTTACACAGGGAGCTCCTACAATGAGCAGTTCTTC	CASSYTGSSYNEQFF
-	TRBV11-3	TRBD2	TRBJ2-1	TGTGCCAGCAGCGGTCGGCGCGGGAGTTTCGCTTACAATGAGCAGTTCTTC	CASSGRRGSFAYNEQFF
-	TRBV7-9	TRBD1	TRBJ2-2	TGTGCCAGCAGCCTGGGACAGACCGGGGAGCTGTTTTTT	CASSLGQTGELFF
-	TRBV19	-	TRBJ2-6	TGTGCCAGTAGTTTGGCCTCCATCTCTGGGGCCAACGTCCTGACTTTC	CASSLASISGANVLTF
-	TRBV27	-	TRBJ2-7	TGTGCCAGCAGGGACTCGGGGTTCTACGAGCAGTACTTC	CASRDSGFYEQYF
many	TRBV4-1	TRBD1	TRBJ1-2	TGCGCCAGCAGCCCCCCCCGGACAGGGGGACCTCGCCCTAACTATGGCTACACCTTC	CASSPPRTGGPRPNYGYTF
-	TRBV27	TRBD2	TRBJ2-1	TGTGCCAGCAGTTTAACCTTAGCGGGGGGTAGGGAGCAGTTCTTC	CASSLTLAGGREQFF
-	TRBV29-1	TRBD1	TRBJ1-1	TGCAGCGCCGAGGGGACAGGCAACACTGAAGCTTTCTTT	CSAEGTGNTEAFF
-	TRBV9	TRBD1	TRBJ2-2	TGTGCCAGCAGCGATGACAGGGTCACCGGGGAGCTGTTTTTT	CASSDDRVTGELFF
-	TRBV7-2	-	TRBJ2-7	TGTGCCAGCAGCTTATTGGGTGGAGGGTCCTACGAGCAGTACTTC	CASSLLGGGSYEQYF